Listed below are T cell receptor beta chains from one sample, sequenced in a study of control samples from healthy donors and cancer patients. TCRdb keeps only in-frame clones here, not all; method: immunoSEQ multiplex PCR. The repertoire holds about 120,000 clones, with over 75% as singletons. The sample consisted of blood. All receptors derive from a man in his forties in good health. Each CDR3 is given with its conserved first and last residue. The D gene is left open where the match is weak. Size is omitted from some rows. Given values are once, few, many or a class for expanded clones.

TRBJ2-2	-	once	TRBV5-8	CASSLFGTNFGRRDTGELFF	TGTGCCAGCAGCTTATTTGGGACGAATTTCGGGCGGAGGGACACCGGGGAGCTGTTTTTT
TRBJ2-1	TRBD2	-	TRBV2	CASSEAGGGDEQFF	TGTGCCAGCAGTGAAGCTGGGGGAGGGGATGAGCAGTTCTTC
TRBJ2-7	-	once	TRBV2	CASSFAKDSFHSF	TGTGCCAGCAGCTTCGCGAAGGACTCTTTTCATTCCTTC
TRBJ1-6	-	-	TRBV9	CASSVDQESPLHF	TGTGCCAGCAGCGTAGACCAGGAGTCACCCCTCCACTTT
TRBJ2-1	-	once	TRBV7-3	CASSSGHLEQFF	TGTGCCAGCAGCTCTGGACATTTAGAGCAGTTCTTC
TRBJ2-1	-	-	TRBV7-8	CASSSPGGINEQFF	TGTGCCAGCAGCTCGCCAGGTGGGATCAATGAGCAGTTCTTC
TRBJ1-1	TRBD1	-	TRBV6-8	CASSYYILGQGNTEAFF	TGTGCCAGCAGTTACTATATTTTAGGACAGGGCAACACTGAAGCTTTCTTT
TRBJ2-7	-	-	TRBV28	CASRVYPGLGEQYF	TGTGCCAGCAGAGTTTACCCCGGTTTAGGGGAGCAGTACTTC
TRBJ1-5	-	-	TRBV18	CASSPVGFNQPQHF	TGTGCCAGCTCACCGGTAGGGTTCAATCAGCCCCAGCATTTT
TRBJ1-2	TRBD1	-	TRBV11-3	CASSPRTGTNYGYTF	TGTGCCAGCAGCCCGCGGACAGGGACTAACTATGGCTACACCTTC
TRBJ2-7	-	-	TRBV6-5	CASRPNFDSYEQYF	TGTGCCAGCAGACCTAACTTTGACTCCTACGAGCAGTACTTC
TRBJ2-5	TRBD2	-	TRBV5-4	CASSPRLAGGQETQYF	TGTGCCAGCAGCCCCCGACTAGCGGGGGGGCAGGAGACCCAGTACTTC
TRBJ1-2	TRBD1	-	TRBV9	CASGPGQGYGYTF	TGTGCCAGCGGGCCGGGACAGGGCTATGGCTACACCTTC
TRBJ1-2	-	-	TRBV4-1	CASSHEVRGYTF	TGCGCCAGCAGCCATGAAGTTCGTGGCTACACCTTC
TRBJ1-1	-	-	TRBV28	CASSLVTTEAFF	TGTGCCAGCAGTTTAGTAACCACTGAAGCTTTCTTT
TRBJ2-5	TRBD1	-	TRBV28	CASSLWPLTGEYQETQYF	TGTGCCAGCAGTTTATGGCCCCTGACAGGGGAGTACCAAGAGACCCAGTACTTC
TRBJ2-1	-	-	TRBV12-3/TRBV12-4	CASSPTRVEQFF	TGTGCCAGCAGTCCAACTAGAGTTGAGCAGTTCTTC
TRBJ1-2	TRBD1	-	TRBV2	CASSGGGHGYTF	TGTGCCAGCAGTGGAGGGGGCCATGGCTACACCTTC
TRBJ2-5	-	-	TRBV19	CASRPGVGSRTQYF	TGTGCCAGCCGACCGGGTGTTGGTAGTCGGACCCAGTACTTC
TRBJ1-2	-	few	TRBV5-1	CASSLGEGYYGYTF	TGCGCCAGCAGCTTGGGCGAGGGGTACTATGGCTACACCTTC